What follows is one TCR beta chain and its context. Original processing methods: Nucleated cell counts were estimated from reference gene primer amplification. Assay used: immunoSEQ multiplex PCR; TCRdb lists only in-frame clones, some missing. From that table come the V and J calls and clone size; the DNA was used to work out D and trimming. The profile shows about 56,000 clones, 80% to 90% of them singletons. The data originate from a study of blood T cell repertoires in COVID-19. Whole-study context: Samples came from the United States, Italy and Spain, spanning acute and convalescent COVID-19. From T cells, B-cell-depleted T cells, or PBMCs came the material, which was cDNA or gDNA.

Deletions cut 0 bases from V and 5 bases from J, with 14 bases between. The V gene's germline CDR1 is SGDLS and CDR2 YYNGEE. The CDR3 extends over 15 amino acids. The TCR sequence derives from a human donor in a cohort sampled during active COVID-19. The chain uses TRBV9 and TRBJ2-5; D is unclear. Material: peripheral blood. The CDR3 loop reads CASSVARSHRETQYF. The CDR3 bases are TGTGCCAGCAGCGTAGCGCGTTCTCATCGGGAGACCCAGTACTTC.